Below, 19 T cell receptor beta chains from the same sample are listed, as sequenced in a study of cytomegalovirus exposure and HLA in healthy donors. The PCR had 60 Vbeta and 13 Jbeta primers. Sequencing was performed with immunoSEQ multiplex PCR; in TCRdb, only in-frame clones are kept and a portion is missing. Seen here are around 150,000 clones, 70% to 90% observed once, and the top ten hold 7%. Source material: PBMCs. The source is a woman in her twenties or thirties in good health and CMV-seropositive.

This chain joins TRBV7-2 and TRBJ2-1, with 8 bases aligning to TRBD1. V lost 7 bases and J lost 16; bases outside the gene matches: 9. The CDR3 length is 11 residues. Looked up from germline, CDR1 is SGHTA and CDR2 is FQGNSA. The CDR3 region has the DNA TGTGCCAGCACTCTGCGGACAGGGTACTTCTTC. The encoded protein is CASTLRTGYFF.

The chain carries TRBV10-3 and TRBJ2-1; 7 nucleotides align to TRBD1. The CDR3 has 13 amino acids. CDR1 is ENHRY and CDR2 is SYGVKD in the germline V gene. V was clipped by 10 bases and J by 5 bases; unmatched bases: 8. The DNA of the CDR3 is TGTGCCACCGGGACAGAGGAGCACAATGAGCAGTTCTTC. As protein: CATGTEEHNEQFF.

The V and J genes are TRBV29-1 and TRBJ1-5; 9 nucleotides match TRBD1. V lost 4 bases and J lost 3; bases outside the gene matches: 7. CDR1 and CDR2 from the germline V gene are SQVTM and ANQGSEA. This CDR3 has 15 amino acids. CDR3 coding DNA: TGCAGCGTTGGAGGGACAGGGAAGGTCAATCAGCCCCAGCATTTT. Translated, it gives CSVGGTGKVNQPQHF.

The chain is built from TRBV5-6 and TRBJ2-3, with TRBD2 matching 11 bases. Looked up from germline, CDR1 is SGHDT and CDR2 is YYEEEE. This CDR3 is built from 18 residues. V lost 4 bases to trimming and J lost 0 bases; unmatched junction nucleotides: 10. Written as DNA, the CDR3 is TGTGCCAGCAGCCCTCTTAGCGGGGGGGCCTTAAGCACAGATACGCAGTATTTT. It specifies CASSPLSGGALSTDTQYF.

There are many counts of this clone. The gene calls are TRBV19 and TRBJ2-6; the D is unclear. Germline V gene data show CDR1 as LNHDA and CDR2 as SQIVND (reference sequence). The CDR3 sequence is 15 residues long. V was trimmed by 5 bases and J by 4 bases, leaving 12 bases between them. CDR3 protein: CASSLGRTGANVLTF. In DNA, the CDR3 is TGTGCCAGTAGTTTGGGCCGTACCGGGGCCAACGTCCTGACTTTC.

The rearrangement uses TRBV7-2 and TRBJ2-5; 10 bases match TRBD1. The assigned J gene may be wrong: the sequence end matches TRBJ2-7 better. Germline assignment: CDR1 SGHTA and CDR2 FQGNSA. This CDR3 comprises 16 residues. The CDR3 loop is CASSSRNRDRGYEQYF. The CDR3, as DNA: TGTGCCAGCAGCTCGAGGAACCGGGACAGGGGCTACGAGCAGTACTTC.

The rearrangement uses TRBV19 and TRBJ1-6; no firm D call. Germline assignment: CDR1 LNHDA and CDR2 SQIVND (reference sequence). V lost 3 bases to trimming and J lost 8 bases, with 8 bases between them. CDR3 length: 13 residues. The CDR3 is CASSISAYSPLHF. The CDR3 bases are TGTGCCAGTAGTATCAGCGCCTATTCACCCCTCCACTTT.

This sequence joins TRBV27 and TRBJ1-1; D is perhaps TRBD1 (5 bases). The CDR3 is 13 amino acids. Trimming took 7 bases from V and 4 from J, leaving 13 bases between them. CDR1 is MNHEY, CDR2 SMNVEV, per germline (reference sequence). CDR3 loop: CASKASGFTEAFF. The CDR3 nucleotides are TGTGCCAGCAAAGCGTCAGGGTTCACTGAAGCTTTCTTT.

The count of this clone is one. Distinct nucleotide sequences in the sample also encode this CDR3. V gene TRBV5-6 combines with J gene TRBJ1-6; D ambiguous. CDR3 length equals 14 residues. Germline lookup yields CDR1 SGHDT and CDR2 YYEEEE. Trimming took off 0 bases at V and 7 bases at J, with 8 bases between the two ends. This CDR3 is CASSLVQPNSPLHF. The CDR3 nucleotides read TGTGCCAGCAGCTTGGTACAGCCCAATTCACCCCTCCACTTT.

This clone was detected only a few times. The rearrangement joins TRBV28 to TRBJ1-1; 7 bases fit TRBD1. Germline CDR1 and CDR2: MDHEN and SYDVKM. There are 14 residues in the CDR3. V was pared by 8 bases and J by 7 bases, with 13 bases of the junction left unmatched. The CDR3 DNA follows: TGTGCCAGCCTACACAGGAAGGGGGCCGGTGAAGCTTTCTTT. Protein product: CASLHRKGAGEAFF.

This clone came up once. The chain couples TRBV5-4 to TRBJ2-5; D gene unclear. V was trimmed by 0 bases and J by 3 bases, leaving 9 bases between them. The CDR3 totals 14 residues. Germline values: CDR1 SGHNT, CDR2 YYREEE (reference sequence). CDR3 coding DNA: TGTGCCAGCAGCTTGGCCCTAAAAGAAGAGACCCAGTACTTC. This codes for CASSLALKEETQYF.

To note about this clone: One end of the junction does not line up with germline, which may come from a read error. This CDR3 is also generated by other DNA sequences in the sample. V and J are TRBV7-6 and TRBJ2-5; D call uncertain. This CDR3 is 11 amino acids long. From germline, CDR1 is SGHVS and CDR2 FNYEAQ. The CDR3 reads CAIPRGETQYF. CDR3 bases: TGCGCCATCCCCCGAGGAGAGACCCAGTACTTC.

The V call is TRBV2, the J call TRBJ2-7; 12 bases align to TRBD1. This CDR3 comprises 15 residues. CDR1 SNHLY and CDR2 FYNNEI come from the germline V gene. The ends lost 6 bases at V and 4 bases at J; junction bases unmatched: 7. In DNA, the CDR3 is TGTGCCAGCAGAGCTGGGACAGGGGGCGAGTACGAGCAGTACTTC. Protein product: CASRAGTGGEYEQYF.

This chain joins TRBV10-3 and TRBJ2-7; TRBD2 aligns across 13 bases. The germline V gene encodes CDR1 ENHRY and CDR2 SYGVKD. This CDR3 is built from 16 residues. Losses at the gene ends were 2 bases for V and 0 bases for J; bases not matched to a gene: 1. Here the CDR3 DNA reads TGTGCCATCAGTGAGGGACTAGCGGGGGTCTCCTACGAGCAGTACTTC. It encodes CAISEGLAGVSYEQYF.

This chain links TRBV19 with TRBJ1-1, with 7 bases lining up with TRBD1. The germline CDR1 and CDR2 sequences are LNHDA and SQIVND (reference sequence). The CDR3 spans 14 residues. J lost 1 base, V lost 6 bases, and 5 bases had no gene match. CDR3 bases: TGTGCCAGTAGGTACAGGGGTGCGAACACTGAAGCTTTCTTT. Translation gives CASRYRGANTEAFF.

The chain carries TRBV15 and TRBJ1-1, with D possibly being TRBD1 (5 bases). The CDR3 spans 13 residues. Looked up from germline, CDR1 is LNHNV and CDR2 is YYDKDF (reference sequence). The V gene lost 1 base and the J gene lost 6 bases, with 9 bases spanning the gap. The CDR3 region is CATSRVGAAEAFF. DNA for the CDR3: TGTGCCACCAGCAGAGTAGGGGCAGCTGAAGCTTTCTTT.

In DNA form, the CDR3 reads TGTGCCAGCAGCTCCGGACAAAACACCATATATTTT. Its protein product is CASSSGQNTIYF. The chain couples TRBV7-2 to TRBJ1-3, with D possibly being TRBD1 (5 bases). CDR3 length: 12 amino acids. Germline assignment: CDR1 SGHTA and CDR2 FQGNSA. The germline V and J ends were trimmed by 4 bases and 6 bases, with 7 bases remaining between them.

The V gene is TRBV29-1, the J gene TRBJ1-2; 9 bases map to TRBD1. This CDR3 region has 13 residues. Looked up from germline, CDR1 is SQVTM and CDR2 is ANQGSEA. The V gene end was trimmed by 2 bases and the J gene end by 7 bases; junction bases not matched to a gene: 5. Here the CDR3 DNA reads TGCAGCGTTGAAAGGGACAGGGTGGGTGGCTACACCTTC. It yields the protein CSVERDRVGGYTF.

This clone was counted only a few times. The CDR3 nucleotides are TGCGCCAGCAGCCTCGACAGGGGTCGGCCAAATTCACCCCTCCACTTT. Amino acid sequence: CASSLDRGRPNSPLHF. The rearrangement links TRBV10-2 to TRBJ1-6; 8 bases agree with TRBD1. Germline V gene data show CDR1 as WSHSY and CDR2 as SAAADI. This CDR3 is built from 16 residues. The ends lost 6 bases at V and 7 bases at J; junction bases unmatched: 11.